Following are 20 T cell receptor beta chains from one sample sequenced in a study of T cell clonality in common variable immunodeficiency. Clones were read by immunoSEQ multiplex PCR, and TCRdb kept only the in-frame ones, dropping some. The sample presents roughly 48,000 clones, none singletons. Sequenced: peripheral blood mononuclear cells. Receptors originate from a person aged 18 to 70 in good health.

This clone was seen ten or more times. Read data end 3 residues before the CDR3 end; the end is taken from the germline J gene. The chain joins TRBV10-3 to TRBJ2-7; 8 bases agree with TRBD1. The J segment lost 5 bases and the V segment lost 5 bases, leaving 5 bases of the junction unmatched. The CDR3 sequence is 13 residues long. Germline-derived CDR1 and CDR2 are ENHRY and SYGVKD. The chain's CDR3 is CAISQGADHEQYF. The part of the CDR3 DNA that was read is TGTGCCATCAGTCAGGGGGCGGACCACGAG.

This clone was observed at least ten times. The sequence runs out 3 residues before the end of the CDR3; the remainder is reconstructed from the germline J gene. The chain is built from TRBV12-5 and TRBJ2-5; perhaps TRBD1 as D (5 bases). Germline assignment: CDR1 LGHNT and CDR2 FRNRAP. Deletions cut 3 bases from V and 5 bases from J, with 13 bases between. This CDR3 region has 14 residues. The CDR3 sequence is CASGFGQGAETQYF. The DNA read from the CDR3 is TGTGCTAGTGGTTTTGGTCAGGGCGCGGAGACC.

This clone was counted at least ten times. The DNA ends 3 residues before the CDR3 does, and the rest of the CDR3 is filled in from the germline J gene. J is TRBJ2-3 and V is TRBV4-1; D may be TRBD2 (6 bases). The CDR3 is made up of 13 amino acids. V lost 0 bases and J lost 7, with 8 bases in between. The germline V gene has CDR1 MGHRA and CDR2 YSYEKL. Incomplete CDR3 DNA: TGCGCCAGCAGCCAAGAACTAGCATATACG. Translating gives CASSQELAYT. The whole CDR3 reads CASSQELAYTQYF.

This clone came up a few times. This CDR3 reads CSARGAGTQYF. The CDR3 bases that were read are TGCAGTGCTAGAGGGGCGGGGACC. The rearrangement joins TRBV20-1 to TRBJ2-5; tentatively, D is TRBD2 (5 bases). The read falls 3 residues short of the CDR3 end, and the missing part is taken from the germline J gene. Germline V lookup: CDR1 DFQATT, CDR2 SNEGSKA (reference sequence). This CDR3 comprises 11 residues. V was clipped by 1 base and J by 7 bases, with 7 bases between them.

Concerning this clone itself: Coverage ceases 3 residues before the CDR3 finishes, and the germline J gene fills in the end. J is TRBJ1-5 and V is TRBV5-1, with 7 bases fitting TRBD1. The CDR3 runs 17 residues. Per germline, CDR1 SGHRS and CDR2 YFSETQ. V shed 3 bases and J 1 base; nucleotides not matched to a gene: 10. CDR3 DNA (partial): TGCGCCAGCAGCTCTGATGAGGGGGCAAGGAGCAATCAGCCC. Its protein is CASSSDEGARSNQP. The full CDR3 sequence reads CASSSDEGARSNQPQHF.

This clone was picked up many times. The CDR3 is CASSSFRATNEKLFF. Incomplete CDR3 DNA: TGTGCCAGCAGCTCGTTCCGCGCAACTAATGAAAAG. This chain connects TRBV6-2 or TRBV6-3 to TRBJ2-2; D not resolved. The read terminates 3 residues before the CDR3 end, so the remaining end is supplied by the germline J gene. Germline assignment: CDR1 MNHEY and CDR2 SVGEGT. The CDR3 is 15 amino acids.

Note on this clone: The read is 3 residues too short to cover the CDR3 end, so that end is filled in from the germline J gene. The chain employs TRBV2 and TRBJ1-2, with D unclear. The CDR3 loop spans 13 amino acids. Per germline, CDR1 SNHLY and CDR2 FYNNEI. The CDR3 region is CASRDYGNQPYTF. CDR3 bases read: TGTGCCAGCAGGGACTACGGCAATCAGCCC.

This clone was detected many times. CDR3 amino acids: CASRREEPYNEQFF. The sequenced CDR3 bases are TGTGCCAGCAGGCGGGAAGAGCCCTACAATGAG. V is TRBV7-2 and J is TRBJ2-1, with a tentative D call TRBD2 (6 bases). The sequence runs out 3 residues before the end of the CDR3; the remainder is reconstructed from the germline J gene. The V gene lost 6 bases and the J gene lost 2 bases, with 11 bases spanning the gap. Germline V gene data show CDR1 as SGHTA and CDR2 as FQGNSA. The CDR3 runs 14 residues.

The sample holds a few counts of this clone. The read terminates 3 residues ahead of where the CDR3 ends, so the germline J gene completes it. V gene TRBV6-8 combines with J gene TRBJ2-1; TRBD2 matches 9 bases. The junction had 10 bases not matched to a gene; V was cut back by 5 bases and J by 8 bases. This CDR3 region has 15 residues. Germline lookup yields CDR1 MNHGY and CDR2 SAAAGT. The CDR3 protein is CASSTGTSCRDEQFF. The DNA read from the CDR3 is TGTGCCAGCAGTACCGGGACTAGCTGTCGCGATGAG.

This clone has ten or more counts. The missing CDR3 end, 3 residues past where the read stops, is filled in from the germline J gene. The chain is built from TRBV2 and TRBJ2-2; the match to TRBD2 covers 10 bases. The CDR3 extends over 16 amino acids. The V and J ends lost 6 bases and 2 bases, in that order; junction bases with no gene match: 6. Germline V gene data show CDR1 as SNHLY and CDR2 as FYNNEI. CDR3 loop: CASSLRTSGNTGELFF. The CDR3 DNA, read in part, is TGTGCCAGCAGCCTTCGGACTAGCGGAAACACCGGGGAG. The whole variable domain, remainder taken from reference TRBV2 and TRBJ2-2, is EPEVTQTPSHQVTQMGQEVILRCVPISNHLYFYWYRQILGQKVEFLVSFYNNEISEKSEIFDDQFSVERPDGSNFTLKIRSTKLEDSAMYFCASSLRTSGNTGELFFGEGSRLTVL.

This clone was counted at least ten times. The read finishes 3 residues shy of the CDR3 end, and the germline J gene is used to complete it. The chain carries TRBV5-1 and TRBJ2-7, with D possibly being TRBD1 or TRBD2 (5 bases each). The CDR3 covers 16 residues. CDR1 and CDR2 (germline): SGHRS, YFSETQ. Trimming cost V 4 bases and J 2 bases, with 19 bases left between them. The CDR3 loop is CASSLEGLGSAYEQYF. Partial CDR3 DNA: TGCGCCAGCAGCCTCGAGGGGCTCGGGTCAGCCTACGAG.

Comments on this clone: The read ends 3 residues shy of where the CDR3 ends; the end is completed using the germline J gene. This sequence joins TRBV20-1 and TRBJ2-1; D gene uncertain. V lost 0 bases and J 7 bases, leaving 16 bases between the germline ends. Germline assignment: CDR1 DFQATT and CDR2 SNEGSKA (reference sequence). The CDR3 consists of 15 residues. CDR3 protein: CSARDYLRGRNEQFF. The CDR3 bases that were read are TGCAGTGCTAGAGATTACTTGCGCGGTCGGAATGAG.

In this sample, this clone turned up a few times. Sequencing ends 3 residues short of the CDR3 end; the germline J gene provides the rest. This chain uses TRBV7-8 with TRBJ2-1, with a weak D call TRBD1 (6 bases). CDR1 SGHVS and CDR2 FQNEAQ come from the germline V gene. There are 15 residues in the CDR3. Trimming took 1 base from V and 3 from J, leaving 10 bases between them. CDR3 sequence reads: CASSLETGYYNEQFF. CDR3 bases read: TGTGCCAGCAGCTTAGAGACAGGTTACTACAATGAG.

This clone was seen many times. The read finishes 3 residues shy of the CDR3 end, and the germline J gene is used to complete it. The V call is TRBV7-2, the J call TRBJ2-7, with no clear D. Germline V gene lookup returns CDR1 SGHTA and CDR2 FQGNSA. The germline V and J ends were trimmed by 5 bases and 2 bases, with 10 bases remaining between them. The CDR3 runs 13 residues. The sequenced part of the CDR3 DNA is TGTGCCAGCAGCCCAGTCCCCACCTACGAG. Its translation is CASSPVPTYE. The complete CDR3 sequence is CASSPVPTYEQYF.

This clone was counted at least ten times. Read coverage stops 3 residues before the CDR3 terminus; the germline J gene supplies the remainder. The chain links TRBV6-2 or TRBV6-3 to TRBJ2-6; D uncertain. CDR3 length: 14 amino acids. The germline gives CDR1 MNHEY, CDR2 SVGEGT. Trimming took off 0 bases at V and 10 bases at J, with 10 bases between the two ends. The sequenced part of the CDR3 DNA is TGTGCCAGCAGTTACTCCAAGTTAACTAACGTC. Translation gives CASSYSKLTNV. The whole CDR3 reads CASSYSKLTNVLTF.

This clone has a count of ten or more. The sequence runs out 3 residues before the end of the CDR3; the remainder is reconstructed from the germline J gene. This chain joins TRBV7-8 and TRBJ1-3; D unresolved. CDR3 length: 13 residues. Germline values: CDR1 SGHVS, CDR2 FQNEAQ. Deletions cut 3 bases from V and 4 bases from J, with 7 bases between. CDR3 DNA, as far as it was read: TGTGCCAGCAGCTTTCGTCAGGGAAACACC. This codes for CASSFRQGNT. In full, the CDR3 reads CASSFRQGNTIYF.

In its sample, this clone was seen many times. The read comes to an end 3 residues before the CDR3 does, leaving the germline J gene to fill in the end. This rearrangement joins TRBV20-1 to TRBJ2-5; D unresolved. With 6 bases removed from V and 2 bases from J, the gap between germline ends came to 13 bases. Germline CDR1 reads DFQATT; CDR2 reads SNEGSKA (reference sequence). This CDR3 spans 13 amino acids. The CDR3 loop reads CSASGFGQETQYF. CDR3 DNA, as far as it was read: TGCAGTGCCTCCGGGTTCGGACAAGAGACC.

The covered CDR3 bases are TGTGCCAGCAGCCCGGGACTGCAAGAGACC. This codes for CASSPGLQET. The full CDR3 protein is CASSPGLQETQYF. This sequence joins TRBV11-1 and TRBJ2-5; D may be TRBD2 (6 bases). The read ends 3 residues before the CDR3 terminus; that terminus is restored from the germline J gene. With 5 bases removed from V and 2 bases from J, the gap between germline ends came to 9 bases. CDR3 length: 13 residues. Germline-derived CDR1 and CDR2 are SGHAT and FQDESV (reference sequence).

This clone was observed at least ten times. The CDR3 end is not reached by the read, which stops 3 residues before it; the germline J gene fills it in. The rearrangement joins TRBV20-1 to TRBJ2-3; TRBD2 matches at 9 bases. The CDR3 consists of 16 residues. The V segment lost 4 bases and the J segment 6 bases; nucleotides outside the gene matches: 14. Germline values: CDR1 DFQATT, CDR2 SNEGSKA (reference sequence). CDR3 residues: CSAKVLAGSPSDTQYF. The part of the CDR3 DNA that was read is TGCAGTGCTAAGGTTCTAGCGGGATCCCCTTCGGATACG.

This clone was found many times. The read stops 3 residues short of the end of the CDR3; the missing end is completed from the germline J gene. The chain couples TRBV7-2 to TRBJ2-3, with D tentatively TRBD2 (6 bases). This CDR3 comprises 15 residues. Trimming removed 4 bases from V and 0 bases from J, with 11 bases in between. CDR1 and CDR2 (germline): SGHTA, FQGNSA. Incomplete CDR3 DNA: TGTGCCAGCAGCTCGGACTACTCTAGCACAGATACG. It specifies CASSSDYSSTDT. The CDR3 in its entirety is CASSSDYSSTDTQYF. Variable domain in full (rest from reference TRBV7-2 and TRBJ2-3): GAGVSQSPSNKVTEKGKDVELRCDPISGHTALYWYRQSLGQGLEFLIYFQGNSAPDKSGLPSDRFSAERTGGSVSTLTIQRTQQEDSAVYLCASSSDYSSTDTQYFGPGTRLTVL.